This T cell receptor beta chain was obtained from a study of cytomegalovirus exposure and HLA in healthy donors. Despite likely unrecorded immune exposures, the donors were nominally healthy at the time of sampling. The germline V gene has CDR1 SNHLY and CDR2 FYNNEI. V was clipped by 2 bases and J by 0 bases; unmatched bases: 3. CDR3 size: 16 residues. For this clone: The antigen is unknown.

General study findings and limits: Some TCR beta chains (roughly 160 of them) were listed as cytomegalovirus-associated. Other equally common chains were less clonally expanded than HLA-associated TCR beta chains, a later analysis showed.

The PCR ran on 60 Vbeta and 13 Jbeta primers. Profiled with immunoSEQ multiplex PCR; TCRdb holds only in-frame clones, not every one. This table holds under 200,000 clones, about four fifths found once. Input material: PBMCs. The receptor was isolated from a woman in her forties or fifties in good health and CMV-seronegative. The chain combines TRBV2 with TRBJ1-2; 10 nucleotides agree with TRBD1. This chain's CDR3 is CASSELGTGANYGYTF. The CDR3 DNA sequence: TGTGCCAGCAGTGAACTAGGGACAGGGGCTAACTATGGCTACACCTTC.